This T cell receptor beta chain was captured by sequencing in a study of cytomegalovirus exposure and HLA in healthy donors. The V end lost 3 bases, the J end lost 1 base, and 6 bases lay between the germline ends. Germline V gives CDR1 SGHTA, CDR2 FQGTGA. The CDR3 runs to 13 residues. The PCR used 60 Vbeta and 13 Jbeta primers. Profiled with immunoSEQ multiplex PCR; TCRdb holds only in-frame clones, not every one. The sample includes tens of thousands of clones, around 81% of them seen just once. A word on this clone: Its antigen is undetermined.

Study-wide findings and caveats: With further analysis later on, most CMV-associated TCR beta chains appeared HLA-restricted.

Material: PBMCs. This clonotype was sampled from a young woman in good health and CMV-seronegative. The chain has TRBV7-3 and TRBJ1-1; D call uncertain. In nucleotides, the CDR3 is TGTGCCAGCAGCTTCGACTCGAACACTGAAGCTTTCTTT. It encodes CASSFDSNTEAFF. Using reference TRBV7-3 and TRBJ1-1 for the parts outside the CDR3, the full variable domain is GAGVSQTPSNKVTEKGKYVELRCDPISGHTALYWYRQSLGQGPEFLIYFQGTGAADDSGLPNDRFFAVRPEGSVSTLKIQRTERGDSAVYLCASSFDSNTEAFFGQGTRLTVV.